This T cell receptor beta chain emerged from a study of T-cell memory formation after mild COVID-19. Study as a whole: In these data, TCR clusters were largely donor specific. Whole-study findings and limits: Later expanders leaned CD4+, whereas day 15 to 85 contracting clones were balanced CD4/CD8. Detection of some responders pre-infection suggested pre-existing cross-reactive memory T cells participated. Second-wave clones with a day 37 peak had unconfirmed SARS-CoV-2 specificity.

The CDR3 covers 14 residues. From germline, CDR1 is SGHTA and CDR2 FQGNSA. Trimming at V came to 8 bases and at J to 7 bases, leaving 8 bases not matched to a gene. Remarks on this clonotype: Its antigen is undetermined.

TCRdb reprocessed the 5' RACE reads with MiXCR, giving one entry per CDR3 protein. The table shows 560,000 or so distinct CDR3 sequences, with roughly 17% occurring only once. This receptor was identified in an adult woman who had mild COVID-19 (a few samples of this study predate the infection). Cell type and time point are not known. The chain joins TRBV7-2 to TRBJ2-5; 12 nucleotides agree with TRBD2. Sequencing was done on a sample of PBMCs or a T cell subset sorted from them (not recorded which). The CDR3 reads CASGRTSGEGTQYF. The CDR3 DNA reads TGTGCCAGCGGACGGACTAGCGGGGAGGGGACCCAGTACTTC.